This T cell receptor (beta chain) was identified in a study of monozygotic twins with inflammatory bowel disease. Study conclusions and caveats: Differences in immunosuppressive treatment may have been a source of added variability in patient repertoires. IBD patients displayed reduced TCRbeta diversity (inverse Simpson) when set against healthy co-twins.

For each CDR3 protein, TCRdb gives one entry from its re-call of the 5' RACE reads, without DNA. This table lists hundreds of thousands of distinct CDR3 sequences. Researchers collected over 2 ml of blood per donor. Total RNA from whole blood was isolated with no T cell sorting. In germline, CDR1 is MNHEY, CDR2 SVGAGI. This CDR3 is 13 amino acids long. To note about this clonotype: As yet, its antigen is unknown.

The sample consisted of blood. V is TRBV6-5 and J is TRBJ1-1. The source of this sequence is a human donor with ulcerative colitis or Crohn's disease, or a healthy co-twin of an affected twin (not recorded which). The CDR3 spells CASSYSYSSAAFF.